This passage covers 8 T cell receptor beta chains from one sample sequenced in a study of cytomegalovirus exposure and HLA in healthy donors. TCRdb keeps only in-frame clones here, not all; method: immunoSEQ multiplex PCR. Here the sample spans approximately 98,000 clones, 95% being singletons. Sequencing was carried out using PBMCs. These TCRs come from a woman younger than 30 in good health and CMV-seronegative.

The CDR3: CASSLPSGVAGELFF. CDR3 nucleotides: TGCGCCAGCAGCTTGCCAAGCGGAGTTGCCGGGGAGCTGTTTTTT. This rearrangement joins TRBV5-1 to TRBJ2-2, with D tentatively TRBD2 (5 bases). The CDR3 runs to 15 residues. Germline V gene data show CDR1 as SGHRS and CDR2 as YFSETQ. The germline V and J ends were trimmed by 1 base and 6 bases, with 13 bases remaining between them. The variable domain in full, with the rest retrieved from reference TRBV5-1 and TRBJ2-2, is KAGVTQTPRYLIKTRGQQVTLSCSPISGHRSVSWYQQTPGQGLQFLFEYFSETQRNKGNFPGRFSGRQFSNSRSEMNVSTLELGDSALYLCASSLPSGVAGELFFGEGSRLTVL.

This clone was picked up one time. The chain recombines TRBV4-1 with TRBJ2-7; 10 nucleotides match TRBD2. V shed 3 bases, J shed 2 bases, and the junction held 4 bases outside the gene matches. Germline V gene sequence: CDR1 MGHRA, CDR2 YSYEKL. This CDR3 region has 15 residues. In DNA form, the CDR3 reads TGCGCCAGCAGCCAGATAGCGGGGGGCCCCTACGAGCAGTACTTC. Amino acids: CASSQIAGGPYEQYF.

The chain employs TRBV7-9 and TRBJ2-1, with D maybe TRBD2 (5 bases). From germline, CDR1 is SEHNR and CDR2 FQNEAQ (reference sequence). V lost 4 bases and J 4 bases, leaving 20 bases between the germline ends. There are 17 residues in the CDR3. CDR3 DNA sequence: TGTGCCAGCAGCTCCGCGCAGGTAGCGAACCATTACAATGAGCAGTTCTTC. Translated, it gives CASSSAQVANHYNEQFF.

The V call is TRBV7-9, the J call TRBJ2-7, with 8 bases identical to TRBD1. This CDR3 is 15 amino acids long. Losses at the gene ends were 0 bases for V and 0 bases for J; bases not matched to a gene: 1. Germline V gene sequence: CDR1 SEHNR, CDR2 FQNEAQ (reference sequence). CDR3 loop: CASSLAGQGSYEQYF. In nucleotides, the CDR3 is TGTGCCAGCAGCTTAGCTGGACAGGGCTCCTACGAGCAGTACTTC.

The chain carries TRBV6-5 and TRBJ2-3, with TRBD2 identical over 11 bases. Germline V gives CDR1 MNHEY, CDR2 SVGAGI. Germline trimming cut 5 bases from V and 6 bases from J; bases unmatched to any gene: 7. There are 15 residues in the CDR3. This chain's CDR3 is CASSRLTSGEDTQYF. For the CDR3, the DNA is TGTGCCAGCAGTCGCCTGACTAGCGGGGAGGATACGCAGTATTTT.

CDR3 sequence (DNA): TGTGCCAGCAGCTTAGGCCTCCATACTAGCGGGGGATCCTACGAGCAGTACTTC. Protein: CASSLGLHTSGGSYEQYF. V and J are TRBV13 and TRBJ2-7, with 11 bases aligning to TRBD2. This CDR3 is 18 amino acids long. Germline V gene data show CDR1 as PRHDT and CDR2 as FYEKMQ (reference sequence). V shed 0 bases, J shed 1 base, and the junction held 8 bases outside the gene matches.

The chain links TRBV19 to TRBJ2-1, with 13 bases that match TRBD2. With V trimmed by 8 bases and J by 2 bases, 0 bases remained unmatched. This CDR3 is 14 amino acids long. From germline, CDR1 is LNHDA and CDR2 SQIVND (reference sequence). CDR3: CASGLAGAYNEQFF. CDR3 bases: TGTGCCAGTGGACTAGCGGGGGCCTACAATGAGCAGTTCTTC.

The chain uses TRBV9 and TRBJ1-4; 8 nucleotides match TRBD1. CDR1 is SGDLS and CDR2 is YYNGEE in the germline V gene. V was pared by 4 bases and J by 5 bases, with 7 bases of the junction left unmatched. This CDR3 is 15 amino acids long. The CDR3 here is CASSTPGTGNEKLFF. The CDR3 DNA follows: TGTGCCAGCAGCACACCCGGGACAGGCAATGAAAAACTGTTTTTT.